This T cell receptor beta chain was profiled in a study of T cells after yellow fever vaccination. Whole-study results and caveats: Clonotypes shared by both compartments, CD4 and CD8, made up a small share. A weaker but faster secondary response was observed, peaking on day 5 versus 15.

This CDR3 has 17 amino acids. CDR1 SGHRS and CDR2 YFSETQ come from the germline V gene. Losses at the gene ends were 2 bases for V and 6 bases for J; bases not matched to a gene: 8. TCRdb reprocessed the 5' RACE reads via MiXCR and lists one record per CDR3 protein. The table has 250,000 or so distinct CDR3 sequences, approximately 6.8% seen once; the top ten hold approximately 1%. This clonotype appeared a few times. Its antigen is as yet unknown. The TCR originated in a man aged 25-40 years who received the YFV17D yellow fever vaccine. This chain links TRBV5-1 with TRBJ2-3; 14 bases align to TRBD2. Sequenced material: CD4+ T cells sorted from PBMCs, taken on the day of the yellow fever booster vaccination. The CDR3 coding sequence is TGCGCCAGCAGCTTACAGGGGACTAGCGGGAGTCTGGATACGCAGTATTTT. This translates into CASSLQGTSGSLDTQYF.